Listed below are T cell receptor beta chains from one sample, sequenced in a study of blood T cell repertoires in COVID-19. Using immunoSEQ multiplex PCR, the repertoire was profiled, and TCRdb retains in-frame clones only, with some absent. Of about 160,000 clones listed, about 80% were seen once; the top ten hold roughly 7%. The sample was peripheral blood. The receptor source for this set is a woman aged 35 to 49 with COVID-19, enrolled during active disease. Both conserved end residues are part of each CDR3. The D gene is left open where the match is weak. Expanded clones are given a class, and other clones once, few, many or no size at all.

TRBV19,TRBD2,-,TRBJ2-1,CASSIVLAGGYHSYNEQFF,TGTGCCAGTAGTATAGTACTAGCGGGGGGATATCACTCCTACAATGAGCAGTTCTTC
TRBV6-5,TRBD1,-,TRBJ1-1,CASRQRDRGNTEAFF,TGTGCCAGCAGGCAACGGGACAGGGGGAACACTGAAGCTTTCTTT
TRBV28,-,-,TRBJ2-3,CASSLYPNARTDTQYF,TGTGCCAGCAGTTTATACCCAAACGCTAGGACAGATACGCAGTATTTT
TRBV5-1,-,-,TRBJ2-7,CASRSAVYEQYF,TGCGCCAGCAGGAGCGCAGTCTACGAGCAGTACTTC
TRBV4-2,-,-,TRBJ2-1,CASSQDGGTPGEQFF,TGTGCCAGCAGCCAAGATGGGGGGACGCCCGGTGAGCAGTTCTTC
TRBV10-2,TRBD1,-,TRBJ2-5,CASKGTEYQETQYF,TGCGCCAGCAAGGGGACAGAGTACCAAGAGACCCAGTACTTC
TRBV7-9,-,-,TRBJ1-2,CASSLDKYGYTF,TGTGCCAGCAGCCTGGACAAGTATGGCTACACCTTC
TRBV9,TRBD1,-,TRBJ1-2,CASSGRGQDPYGYTF,TGTGCCAGCAGCGGCCGCGGACAGGACCCCTATGGCTACACCTTC
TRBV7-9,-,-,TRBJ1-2,CASSLLFGGLRLLTF,TGTGCCAGCAGCTTACTATTCGGGGGGCTCCGACTCCTCACCTTC
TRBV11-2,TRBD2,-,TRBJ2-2,CASSRTSGGAGDTGELFF,TGTGCCAGCAGCAGAACTAGCGGGGGGGCCGGGGACACCGGGGAGCTGTTTTTT
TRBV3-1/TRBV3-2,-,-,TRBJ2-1,CASSHRRGSYNEQFF,TGTGCCAGCAGCCATCGGAGAGGGTCCTACAATGAGCAGTTCTTC
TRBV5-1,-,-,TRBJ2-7,CASMGQDNYEQYF,TGCGCCAGCATGGGCCAGGACAACTACGAGCAGTACTTC
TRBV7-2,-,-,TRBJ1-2,CASSLGIVVGDYTF,TGTGCCAGCAGCTTAGGGATAGTGGTAGGGGACTACACCTTC
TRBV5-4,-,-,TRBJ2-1,CASSLEASFWFSGSYNEQFF,TGTGCCAGCAGCCTAGAAGCTAGCTTTTGGTTCTCGGGCTCCTACAATGAGCAGTTCTTC
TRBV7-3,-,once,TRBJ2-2,CASSRGVSGELFF,TGTGCCAGCAGCCGCGGGGTTTCCGGGGAGCTGTTTTTT
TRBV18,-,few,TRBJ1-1,CASSPPQGMNTEAFF,TGTGCCAGCTCACCCCCACAGGGAATGAACACTGAAGCTTTCTTT
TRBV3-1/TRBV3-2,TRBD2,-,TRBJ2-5,CASSQVSGGKTQYF,TGTGCCAGCAGCCAAGTTAGCGGGGGAAAGACCCAGTACTTC
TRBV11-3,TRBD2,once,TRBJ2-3,CASSLGAGLIDTQYF,TGTGCCAGCAGCTTAGGAGCGGGATTAATAGATACGCAGTATTTT
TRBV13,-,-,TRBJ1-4,CASSTREPNEKLFF,TGTGCCAGCAGCACCCGGGAACCTAATGAAAAACTGTTTTTT
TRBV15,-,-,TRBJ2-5,CATSRDHNLQETQYF,TGTGCCACCAGCAGAGATCATAACTTACAAGAGACCCAGTACTTC
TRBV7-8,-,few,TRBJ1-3,CASRTTGGPGNTIYF,TGTGCCAGCAGGACGACGGGGGGACCTGGAAACACCATATATTTT
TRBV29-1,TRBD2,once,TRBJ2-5,CSVEGGDRETQYF,TGCAGCGTTGAGGGGGGGGATCGGGAGACCCAGTACTTC
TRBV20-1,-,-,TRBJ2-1,CSAAIRASQFF,TGCAGTGCGGCCATTAGGGCTAGCCAGTTCTTC
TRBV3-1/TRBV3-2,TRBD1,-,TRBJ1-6,CASSTRQGANSPLHF,TGTGCCAGCAGCACCCGACAGGGGGCTAATTCACCCCTCCACTTT
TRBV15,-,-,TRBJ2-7,CATSPVADMSLYEQYF,TGTGCCACCAGTCCCGTCGCAGACATGAGTCTCTACGAGCAGTACTTC
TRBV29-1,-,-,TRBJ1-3,CSVEGGGGNTIYF,TGCAGCGTTGAGGGTGGAGGAGGAAACACCATATATTTT
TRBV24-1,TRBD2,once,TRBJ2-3,CATSGAGASTDTQYF,TGTGCCACCAGCGGAGCGGGGGCTAGCACAGATACGCAGTATTTT
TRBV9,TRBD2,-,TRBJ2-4,CASSVSGAGNQNIQYF,TGTGCCAGCAGCGTAAGCGGGGCGGGCAATCAAAACATTCAGTACTTC
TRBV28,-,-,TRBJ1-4,CASSFPRELFF,TGTGCCAGCAGTTTCCCGAGGGAACTGTTTTTT
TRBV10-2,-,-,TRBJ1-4,CASLEAEKLFF,TGCGCCAGCCTGGAGGCTGAAAAACTGTTTTTT
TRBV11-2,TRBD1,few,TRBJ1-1,CASSQRQGGAMNTEAFF,TGTGCCAGCAGCCAGAGACAGGGGGGGGCAATGAACACTGAAGCTTTCTTT
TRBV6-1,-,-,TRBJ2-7,CASSEALQVSYEQYF,TGTGCCAGCAGTGAAGCGCTTCAGGTCTCCTACGAGCAGTACTTC
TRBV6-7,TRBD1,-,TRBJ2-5,CASSYSKQGALETQYF,TGTGCCAGCAGTTACTCGAAACAGGGGGCATTAGAGACCCAGTACTTC
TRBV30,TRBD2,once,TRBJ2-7,CAWSIGGSPEQYF,TGTGCCTGGAGTATAGGCGGGAGTCCCGAGCAGTACTTC
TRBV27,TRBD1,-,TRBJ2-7,CASSGTVTYEQYF,TGTGCCAGCAGTGGGACAGTAACCTACGAGCAGTACTTC
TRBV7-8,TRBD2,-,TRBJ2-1,CASSFLAGGPNEQFF,TGTGCCAGCAGCTTTCTGGCGGGAGGGCCGAATGAGCAGTTCTTC